The 6 T cell receptor beta chains below come from one sample, sequenced in a study of blood T cells in healthy people across ages. The second PCR ran about 6 to 12 cycles with a sample-barcoded 5' primer and J-beta primers. One entry per CDR3 protein, called by TCRdb with MiXCR from the 5' RACE reads. The sample comprises over 950,000 distinct CDR3 sequences, roughly two fifths of which are singletons, and approximately 14% rests with the top ten. The specimen was blood. All receptors come from a man younger than 35 in good health.

This chain joins TRBV4-1 and TRBJ1-1; 12 nucleotides align to TRBD1. Trimming at V came to 0 bases and at J to 1 base, leaving 9 bases not matched to a gene. Germline CDR1 and CDR2: MGHRA and YSYEKL. There are 19 residues in the CDR3. As DNA, the CDR3 is TGCGCCAGCAGCCAAGAGGGGACAGGGGGCTTTTTCAAGAACACTGAAGCTTTCTTT. Translating it yields CASSQEGTGGFFKNTEAFF.

In its sample, this clonotype was seen a few times. V gene TRBV6-5 combines with J gene TRBJ2-5, with D maybe TRBD1 (6 bases). The CDR3 has 15 amino acids. Germline CDR1 reads MNHEY; CDR2 reads SVGAGI. The V end was cut by 2 bases, the J end by 11 bases, with 21 bases between. In nucleotides, the CDR3 is TGTGCCAGCAGTTACGTTACAGGTGGGGGCAATGAGCAGTACTTC. Its translation: CASSYVTGGGNEQYF.

The DNA for the CDR3 is TGCAGTGCGGCCGCGGGGGGAGAAGAGACCCAGTACTTC. Its protein is CSAAAGGEETQYF. The V call is TRBV20-1, the J call TRBJ2-5; TRBD2 matches 8 bases. The germline gives CDR1 DFQATT, CDR2 SNEGSKA (reference sequence). The J segment lost 3 bases and the V segment lost 6 bases, leaving 6 bases of the junction unmatched. This CDR3 comprises 13 residues.

This clonotype was seen many times. The rearrangement links TRBV12-3 or TRBV12-4 to TRBJ1-2; D remains ambiguous. The CDR3 contains 12 residues. Trimming took 2 bases from V and 7 from J, leaving 8 bases between them. The CDR3 protein is CASSLSPSGYTF. CDR3 sequence (DNA): TGTGCCAGCAGTTTAAGTCCCAGTGGCTACACCTTC.

The chain employs TRBV20-1 and TRBJ2-7; a weak D match, TRBD2 (5 bases). Germline values: CDR1 DFQATT, CDR2 SNEGSKA (reference sequence). The CDR3 length is 14 residues. V was clipped by 0 bases and J by 7 bases, with 16 bases between them. CDR3 loop: CSARDVGLYNEQYF. The CDR3 nucleotides are TGCAGTGCTAGAGATGTCGGACTCTACAATGAGCAGTACTTC.

This chain uses TRBV20-1 with TRBJ2-7; 8 bases are shared with TRBD1. This CDR3 contains 14 residues. The V segment lost 5 bases and the J segment 2 bases; nucleotides outside the gene matches: 8. CDR1 and CDR2 (germline): DFQATT, SNEGSKA (reference sequence). The DNA of the CDR3 is TGCAGTGCTGCTCGGACAGGGAGGCCCTACGAGCAGTACTTC. It encodes CSAARTGRPYEQYF.